Below, one TCR beta chain is given with its context. What this receptor recognizes is not known. No base-level quality is on record; no much larger clone is a single base apart. The data belong to a study of blood T cell repertoires in COVID-19 (dated by TCRdb to 2018 to 2021). Concerning the study at large: Collaborator samples came from the United States, Italy and Spain and covered acute and convalescent phases of COVID-19. The prospective study material was composed of cDNA or gDNA derived from T cells, B-cell-depleted T cells, or PBMCs. Subjects who had been exposed to COVID-19, were actively infected with it, or had recovered from it provided the deeply sampled blood TCRbeta repertoires that made up the dataset. The repertoires were released in a freely available public database intended as a resource for research on the immune response to SARS-CoV-2. The samples were drawn from the first 160 participants of the ongoing ImmuneRACE study and from 1,254 subjects provided by 6 global collaborators. Nearly every sample came with metadata listing a de-identified subject ID, COVID-19 status, age in years and sex. Where available, HLA class I and class II types were obtained from metadata supplied by the sample provider rather than from assay-based typing. Study-level results and caveats: How much clinical and demographic metadata was included differed by source and by participant, and the metadata was provided uncurated.

TCRbeta CDR3 regions were amplified from genomic DNA using the immunoSEQ Assay, a bias-controlled multiplex PCR. The authors' pipeline ran thus. Within the assay, amplification of reference gene primers was used to estimate how many nucleated cells each sample contained. To quantify the absolute abundance of each unique TCRbeta CDR3 rearrangement, sequence reads were collapsed and filtered. For each sample, productive Simpson clonality was calculated as the square root of Simpson's diversity index across productive rearrangements. TCRdb re-hosts the immuneACCESS table, in-frame sequences only. Its copies lack some clones; in the studies checked, an unresolved V gene accounts for under half of them, and the cause for the rest is not known. From that table come the V and J calls and clone size; the DNA was used to work out D and trimming. For this sample there are about 220,000 clones; around 83% appear just once. About 8.1% of the sample comes from the top ten.

The germline V gene provides CDR1 KGHSH and CDR2 LQKENI. The CDR3 sequence holds 13 residues, the cysteine and phenylalanine included. The retained sequence is limited to the CDR3, 39 bases, with the frame set at the first base. The junction carries 7 bases between V and J, which are trimmed by 3 bases and 3 bases respectively. Collaborating institutions collected whole blood in K2EDTA tubes following their own protocols. For TCRbeta analysis, collaborators shipped samples as frozen whole blood, isolated PBMCs, or DNA extracted from either of those sample types. This chain joins TRBV18 to TRBJ2-3, with TRBD1 perhaps the D gene, on 6 matching bases. The origin of this receptor is a woman aged 45-60 years with acute or convalescent COVID-19. The sample was peripheral blood. The bases read TGTGCCAGCTCACCGCAGGGGACAGATACGCAGTATTTT. It specifies CASSPQGTDTQYF.